Listed below are T cell receptor beta chains from one sample, sequenced in a study of blood T cell repertoires in COVID-19. The repertoire was sequenced with immunoSEQ multiplex PCR; TCRdb's copy has only in-frame clones and lacks some. The sample lists tens of thousands of clones, approximately 87% occurring once. The sample taken for sequencing was peripheral blood. These receptors all come from a human donor in a cohort sampled during active COVID-19. The CDR3 runs from the conserved cysteine through the conserved F or W. A D gene is named only where the DNA matches it firmly. The size field is filled for only some rows; it gives once, few, many or a size class.

J gene | D gene | clone size | V gene | CDR3 protein | CDR3 DNA
TRBJ2-5 | NA | NA | TRBV5-1 | CASSAIQKVQETQYF | TGCGCCAGCAGCGCCATACAGAAAGTCCAAGAGACCCAGTACTTC
TRBJ1-1 | TRBD1 | NA | TRBV27 | CASSCPTGALDTEAFF | TGTGCCAGCAGTTGCCCGACAGGGGCCCTGGACACTGAAGCTTTCTTT
TRBJ2-5 | NA | NA | TRBV9 | CASSVTAVQETQYF | TGTGCCAGCAGCGTTACGGCGGTTCAAGAGACCCAGTACTTC
TRBJ2-3 | NA | NA | TRBV30 | CALSPGFTDTQYF | TGTGCCTTATCCCCGGGGTTCACAGATACGCAGTATTTT
TRBJ2-1 | NA | NA | TRBV4-3 | CASSHSGTAGSYNEQFF | TGCGCCAGCAGCCACTCGGGGACGGCGGGGTCCTACAATGAGCAGTTCTTC
TRBJ2-1 | TRBD2 | few | TRBV5-1 | CASSLGLAPDLNEQFF | TGCGCCAGCAGCTTAGGACTAGCGCCTGACCTAAATGAGCAGTTCTTC
TRBJ1-2 | NA | NA | TRBV27 | CASSLDSRNYGYTF | TGTGCCAGCAGTTTAGACTCACGCAACTATGGCTACACCTTC
TRBJ2-1 | TRBD2 | NA | TRBV5-1 | CASSLGLAPEYNEQFF | TGCGCCAGCAGCTTAGGACTAGCCCCCGAATACAATGAGCAGTTCTTC
TRBJ2-1 | TRBD2 | NA | TRBV9 | CASSVGPTPVLAGDNEQFF | TGTGCCAGCAGCGTAGGACCCACCCCTGTACTAGCGGGCGACAATGAGCAGTTCTTC
TRBJ2-3 | TRBD2 | NA | TRBV27 | CASSFWAGGRDTQYF | TGTGCCAGCAGTTTCTGGGCGGGAGGAAGAGATACGCAGTATTTT
TRBJ2-3 | TRBD1 | NA | TRBV7-9 | CASSLAQGGTDTQYF | TGTGCCAGCAGCTTAGCGCAGGGGGGCACAGATACGCAGTATTTT
TRBJ1-1 | NA | NA | TRBV6-6 | CAVQRGLGTEAFF | TGTGCCGTTCAGAGAGGCCTGGGCACTGAAGCTTTCTTT
TRBJ1-1 | TRBD1 | NA | TRBV30 | CAWSDEGAPGVGAFF | TGTGCCTGGAGTGATGAGGGGGCCCCGGGTGTAGGTGCTTTCTTT
TRBJ2-2 | TRBD1 | NA | TRBV9 | CASCPGTGGGELFF | TGTGCCAGCTGTCCCGGGACAGGCGGCGGGGAGCTGTTTTTT
TRBJ1-2 | NA | NA | TRBV9 | CASSAADSNYGYTF | TGTGCCAGCAGCGCCGCGGACAGTAACTATGGCTACACCTTC
TRBJ2-1 | NA | few | TRBV5-4 | CASSPTRVANDEQFF | TGTGCCAGCAGCCCGACTAGAGTTGCTAATGATGAGCAGTTCTTC
TRBJ1-1 | NA | NA | TRBV2 | CASRATGLTNTEAFF | TGTGCCAGCAGGGCCACAGGGCTAACGAACACTGAAGCTTTCTTT
TRBJ2-7 | TRBD2 | once | TRBV6-2/TRBV6-3 | CASSYLGGASGNYEQYF | TGTGCCAGCAGTTACTTGGGAGGGGCTAGCGGGAACTACGAGCAGTACTTC
TRBJ2-1 | NA | once | TRBV10-2 | CASSEGLSGEQFF | TGCGCCAGCAGTGAGGGACTATCCGGTGAGCAGTTCTTC
TRBJ2-7 | TRBD1 | NA | TRBV28 | CASSPGGQAPHEQYF | TGTGCCAGCAGTCCGGGTGGACAGGCCCCGCACGAGCAGTACTTC
TRBJ1-2 | TRBD1 | NA | TRBV27 | CASSANRGRGYTF | TGTGCCAGCAGTGCAAACAGGGGGCGTGGCTACACCTTC
TRBJ2-7 | NA | NA | TRBV3-1/TRBV3-2 | CASSQVNSYEQYF | TGTGCCAGCAGCCAAGTCAACAGCTACGAGCAGTACTTC
TRBJ2-7 | TRBD2 | NA | TRBV6-5 | CASRKERGIVYEQYF | TGTGCCAGCAGAAAGGAGCGGGGGATTGTATACGAGCAGTACTTC
TRBJ2-5 | NA | NA | TRBV5-1 | CASSYPRETQYF | TGCGCCAGCAGCTACCCACGGGAGACCCAGTACTTC
TRBJ2-1 | NA | NA | TRBV16 | CASTPSGLPYNEQFF | TGTGCCAGCACTCCCTCGGGACTTCCCTACAATGAGCAGTTCTTC
TRBJ2-7 | NA | NA | TRBV7-6 | CASSPGKGTEQYF | TGTGCCAGCAGCCCCGGGAAGGGTACCGAGCAGTACTTC
TRBJ2-6 | TRBD1 | NA | TRBV18 | CASSPVTGAGANVLTF | TGTGCCAGCTCACCAGTTACAGGGGCCGGGGCCAACGTCCTGACTTTC
TRBJ2-3 | NA | NA | TRBV4-2 | CASSQRPTSGDPDTQYF | TGTGCCAGCAGCCAGAGACCTACTTCAGGGGACCCAGATACGCAGTATTTT
TRBJ2-7 | TRBD2 | NA | TRBV5-5 | CASSWTSGSYEQYF | TGTGCCAGCAGCTGGACTAGCGGGTCCTACGAGCAGTACTTC
TRBJ2-7 | TRBD2 | NA | TRBV20-1 | CSASGGEIRQYF | TGCAGTGCTAGTGGGGGGGAGATCCGGCAGTACTTC
TRBJ2-6 | NA | NA | TRBV18 | CASCRDSGANVLTF | TGTGCCAGCTGTAGAGACTCTGGGGCCAACGTCCTGACTTTC
TRBJ1-2 | TRBD1 | once | TRBV7-6 | CASSPGQGRYYGYTF | TGTGCCAGCAGCCCTGGACAGGGGAGATACTATGGCTACACCTTC
TRBJ2-3 | NA | NA | TRBV7-9 | CASSLIWPKEGPDTQYF | TGTGCCAGCAGCTTAATTTGGCCCAAAGAGGGCCCAGATACGCAGTATTTT
TRBJ2-7 | NA | NA | TRBV25-1 | CASSGKNGRNYEQYF | TGTGCCAGCAGTGGAAAAAACGGTCGAAACTACGAGCAGTACTTC
TRBJ1-5 | NA | NA | TRBV9 | CASSVGGNLNQPQHF | TGTGCCAGCAGCGTAGGAGGGAACCTCAATCAGCCCCAGCATTTT
TRBJ2-7 | NA | NA | TRBV30 | CAWGGTAYEQYF | TGTGCCTGGGGCGGGACAGCTTACGAGCAGTACTTC
TRBJ1-6 | NA | NA | TRBV7-6 | CASSADRSSYNSPLHF | TGTGCCAGCAGCGCAGACAGGAGCTCCTATAATTCACCCCTCCACTTT
TRBJ2-4 | TRBD2 | NA | TRBV4-1 | CASKPMTSGGTGTKNIQYF | TGCGCCAGCAAACCTATGACTAGCGGGGGGACAGGGACCAAAAACATTCAGTACTTC
TRBJ1-5 | NA | NA | TRBV6-8 | CASRYSNQPQHF | TGTGCCAGCAGGTATAGCAATCAGCCCCAGCATTTT
TRBJ2-7 | NA | NA | TRBV7-8 | CASSPPEGRIYEQYF | TGTGCCAGCAGTCCTCCGGAGGGCCGAATTTACGAGCAGTACTTC
TRBJ2-7 | NA | NA | TRBV7-6 | CASSSAGAYEQYF | TGTGCCAGCAGCTCCGCCGGGGCCTACGAGCAGTACTTC
TRBJ1-6 | NA | few | TRBV11-2 | CASSLTDSYNSPLHF | TGTGCCAGCAGCTTGACTGATTCCTATAATTCACCCCTCCACTTT
TRBJ2-3 | TRBD2 | few | TRBV7-2 | CASSFLSGHTQYF | TGTGCCAGCAGCTTCCTTAGCGGGCATACGCAGTATTTT
TRBJ1-4 | NA | NA | TRBV7-9 | CASSGDTLSRANEKLFF | TGTGCCAGCAGCGGGGACACCCTCAGCCGGGCTAATGAAAAACTGTTTTTT
TRBJ2-5 | NA | NA | TRBV7-9 | CASGPQGMETQYF | TGTGCCAGCGGCCCACAGGGTATGGAGACCCAGTACTTC
TRBJ2-2 | TRBD2 | NA | TRBV7-9 | CASSLAQSGIYTGELFF | TGTGCCAGCAGCTTAGCCCAAAGCGGGATTTATACCGGGGAGCTGTTTTTT
TRBJ2-7 | NA | NA | TRBV20-1 | CSAGGNEQYF | TGCAGTGCTGGGGGGAACGAGCAGTACTTC
TRBJ1-5 | TRBD1 | NA | TRBV7-9 | CASSLALTGNQPQHF | TGTGCCAGCAGCTTAGCGCTGACAGGGAATCAGCCCCAGCATTTT
TRBJ2-3 | TRBD2 | NA | TRBV9 | CASASGGYTDTQYF | TGTGCCTCGGCTAGCGGGGGCTACACAGATACGCAGTATTTT
TRBJ2-3 | NA | NA | TRBV7-2 | CATSELELTQYF | TGTGCCACCAGCGAACTAGAATTAACGCAGTATTTT
TRBJ2-6 | TRBD2 | NA | TRBV5-1 | CASSSISGSYGANVLTF | TGCGCCAGCAGCTCTATTAGCGGGAGTTACGGGGCCAACGTCCTGACTTTC
TRBJ1-4 | NA | NA | TRBV7-9 | CASSPPGNSANEKLFF | TGTGCCAGCAGCCCGCCGGGGAATTCCGCGAATGAAAAACTGTTTTTT